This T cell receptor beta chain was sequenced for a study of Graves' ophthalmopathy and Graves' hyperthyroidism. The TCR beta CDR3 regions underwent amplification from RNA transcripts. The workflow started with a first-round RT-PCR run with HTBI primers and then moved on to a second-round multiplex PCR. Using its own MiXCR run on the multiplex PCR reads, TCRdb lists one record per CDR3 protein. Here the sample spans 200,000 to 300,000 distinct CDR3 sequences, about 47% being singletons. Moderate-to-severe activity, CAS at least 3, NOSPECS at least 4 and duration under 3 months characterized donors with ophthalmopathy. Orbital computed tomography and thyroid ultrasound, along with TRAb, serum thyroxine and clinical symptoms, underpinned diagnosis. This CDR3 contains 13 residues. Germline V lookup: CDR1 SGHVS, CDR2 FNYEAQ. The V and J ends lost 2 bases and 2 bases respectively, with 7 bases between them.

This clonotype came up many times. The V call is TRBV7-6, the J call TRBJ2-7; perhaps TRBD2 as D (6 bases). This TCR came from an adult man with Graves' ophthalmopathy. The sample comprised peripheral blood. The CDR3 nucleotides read TGTGCCAGCAGCTTACGCGGGACCTACGAGCAGTACTTC. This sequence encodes CASSLRGTYEQYF.